The 21 T cell receptor beta chains in this list originate from one sample, sequenced in a study of regulatory T cells in long-lasting Graves disease. iRepertoire HTBI primers and Arm-PCR of CDR3 regions built TCR beta libraries. TCRdb re-analysed the multiplex PCR reads in MiXCR, keeping a single row per CDR3 protein. The table shows 350,000 to 500,000 distinct CDR3 sequences, with 16% occurring only once. Sample time point: newly diagnosed GD, antithyroid drugs for less than 3 months. RNA isolated from PBMCs was used to make the TCR library. These data are also associated with another study on T cells in Graves' hyperthyroidism and ophthalmopathy.

The sample in question was peripheral blood mononuclear cells (PBMCs), obtained at new diagnosis, from a patient treated with antithyroid drugs. The receptors come from a young woman with Graves disease.

This clonotype was detected only once. In nucleotides, the CDR3 is TGTGCCAGCAGCCAGGGACAGGTTATCGATGAGCAGTTCTTC. Protein sequence: CASSQGQVIDEQFF. This rearrangement joins TRBV11-1 to TRBJ2-1; TRBD1 matches at 8 bases. CDR3 length: 14 amino acids. V was clipped by 5 bases and J by 8 bases; unmatched bases: 8. Germline values: CDR1 SGHAT, CDR2 FQDESV (reference sequence). The complete variable domain, with remaining parts taken from reference TRBV11-1 and TRBJ2-1, reads EAEVAQSPRYKITEKSQAVAFWCDPISGHATLYWYRQILGQGPELLVQFQDESVVDDSQLPKDRFSAERLKGVDSTLKIQPAELGDSAMYLCASSQGQVIDEQFFGPGTRLTVL.

This chain uses TRBV5-8 with TRBJ2-1; 13 nucleotides line up with TRBD2. J gave up 6 bases and V 5 bases, and 8 bases lay outside the gene matches. The germline gives CDR1 SGHTS, CDR2 YDEGEE. This CDR3 spans 16 amino acids. The CDR3 spells CASRATGTSGTNEQFF. The CDR3 coding sequence is TGTGCCAGCAGAGCCACCGGGACTAGCGGGACCAATGAGCAGTTCTTC.

The sample holds many counts of this clonotype. J is TRBJ2-7 and V is TRBV7-3; weak D call: TRBD1 (5 bases). The germline gives CDR1 SGHTA, CDR2 FQGTGA. The CDR3 is 15 residues long. The germline V and J ends were trimmed by 8 bases and 4 bases, with 21 bases remaining between them. CDR3: CASQAAGKVRYEQYF. Written as DNA, the CDR3 is TGTGCCAGCCAAGCCGCAGGGAAAGTCAGATACGAGCAGTACTTC.

This clonotype was found many times. The rearrangement joins TRBV28 to TRBJ1-1; a weak D match, TRBD1 (6 bases). Trimming pared 2 bases from V and 3 bases from J, leaving 10 bases between. CDR1 and CDR2 from the germline V gene are MDHEN and SYDVKM. This CDR3 has 14 residues. CDR3 nucleotides: TGTGCCAGCAGTTTACCGGGACACGACACTGAAGCTTTCTTT. Translated: CASSLPGHDTEAFF.

This clonotype appeared a few times. J is TRBJ1-6 and V is TRBV9; 9 bases line up with TRBD1. The junction had 6 bases not matched to a gene; V was cut back by 3 bases and J by 5 bases. The germline gives CDR1 SGDLS, CDR2 YYNGEE. The CDR3 runs to 16 residues. In DNA, the CDR3 is TGTGCCAGCAGCGGGACCGGGACAGGGAATAATTCACCCCTCCACTTT. This codes for CASSGTGTGNNSPLHF.

This clonotype was picked up many times. The chain joins TRBV20-1 to TRBJ2-7; possible D gene TRBD1, 5 bases. The germline V gene has CDR1 DFQATT and CDR2 SNEGSKA (reference sequence). Between the trimmed V and J ends, which lost 7 bases and 2 bases, there was a span of 15 bases. CDR3 length equals 13 residues. The CDR3 loop is CSVPIQAAYEQYF. The CDR3 DNA reads TGCAGTGTTCCAATACAGGCAGCCTACGAGCAGTACTTC.

This clonotype was counted ten times or more. The V and J genes are TRBV27 and TRBJ2-1, with D possibly being TRBD2 (6 bases). V was cut by 6 bases and J by 0 bases, with 12 bases left in between. The CDR3 sequence is 15 residues long. Germline V gene lookup returns CDR1 MNHEY and CDR2 SMNVEV (reference sequence). The DNA for the CDR3 is TGTGCCAGCAGCCTCCGAGCGGGCTCCTACAATGAGCAGTTCTTC. The encoded protein is CASSLRAGSYNEQFF.

There are many counts of this clonotype. This chain links TRBV9 with TRBJ1-1; D is undetermined. Germline V lookup: CDR1 SGDLS, CDR2 YYNGEE. The CDR3 spans 13 residues. The V and J ends lost 4 bases and 2 bases respectively, with 9 bases between them. CDR3 in amino acids: CASSRDLNTEAFF. In DNA form, the CDR3 reads TGTGCCAGCAGCCGCGATCTAAACACTGAAGCTTTCTTT.

The genes are TRBV10-3 and TRBJ2-1; 8 bases are shared with TRBD1. The CDR3 is 16 amino acids. V was pared by 4 bases and J by 7 bases, with 12 bases of the junction left unmatched. Germline V gene data show CDR1 as ENHRY and CDR2 as SYGVKD. The CDR3: CAISGPRDRFENEQFF. CDR3 DNA: TGTGCCATCAGTGGCCCCCGGGACAGGTTTGAGAATGAGCAGTTCTTC.

As concerns this clonotype: Possible read error: a much larger clone is one base away. CDR3 sequence reads: CAGSLGDRPNYGYTF. As DNA, the CDR3 is TGTGCCGGCAGCTTAGGGGACAGACCAAACTATGGCTACACCTTC. The V and J genes are TRBV7-9 and TRBJ1-2, with 7 bases lining up with TRBD1. The CDR3 sequence is 15 residues long. Germline-derived CDR1 and CDR2 are SEHNR and FQNEAQ (reference sequence).

This clonotype occurred many times. The V and J genes are TRBV29-1 and TRBJ2-7, with 9 bases that match TRBD1. The J segment lost 5 bases and the V segment lost 6 bases, leaving 11 bases of the junction unmatched. Germline CDR1 and CDR2: SQVTM and ANQGSEA. The CDR3 is made up of 14 amino acids. CDR3: CSVWVTGGFNEQYF. CDR3 DNA sequence: TGCAGCGTGTGGGTCACAGGGGGCTTCAACGAGCAGTACTTC.

This clonotype was detected many times. V is TRBV7-9 and J is TRBJ2-7, with 7 bases aligning to TRBD2. The germline CDR1 and CDR2 sequences are SEHNR and FQNEAQ (reference sequence). Trimming cost V 1 base and J 8 bases; bases outside gene matches: 14. The CDR3 spans 16 residues. The CDR3 DNA reads TGTGCCAGCAGCTTAGGGAGCGGGGTCGGGGAGGTGAAGCAGTACTTC. Amino acid sequence: CASSLGSGVGEVKQYF. The full variable domain, rest sourced from reference TRBV7-9 and TRBJ2-7, is DTGVSQNPRHKITKRGQNVTFRCDPISEHNRLYWYRQTLGQGPEFLTYFQNEAQLEKSRLLSDRFSAERPKGSFSTLEIQRTEQGDSAMYLCASSLGSGVGEVKQYFGPGTRLTVT.

The V call is TRBV19, the J call TRBJ1-1; maybe TRBD1 (6 bases). Germline lookup yields CDR1 LNHDA and CDR2 SQIVND (reference sequence). V lost 5 bases and J lost 0, with 7 bases in between. This CDR3 spans 13 amino acids. In DNA form, the CDR3 reads TGTGCCAGTAGTGACAGGATGAACACTGAAGCTTTCTTT. Amino acid sequence: CASSDRMNTEAFF.

This clonotype came up many times. This chain joins TRBV12-3 or TRBV12-4 and TRBJ2-2; 11 bases agree with TRBD2. The CDR3 runs to 20 residues. The ends lost 1 base at V and 0 bases at J; junction bases unmatched: 10. CDR3 sequence reads: CASSLDTWTSGRSNTGELFF. CDR3 coding DNA: TGTGCCAGCAGTTTAGACACCTGGACTAGCGGGCGGTCGAACACCGGGGAGCTGTTTTTT.

CDR3 region: CASSLDWESTSTGELFF. In DNA, the CDR3 is TGTGCCAGCAGCTTGGATTGGGAATCCACCTCCACCGGGGAGCTGTTTTTT. The V call is TRBV5-4, the J call TRBJ2-2; no definite D call. With 0 bases removed from V and 4 bases from J, the gap between germline ends came to 16 bases. This CDR3 spans 17 amino acids. Looked up from germline, CDR1 is SGHNT and CDR2 is YYREEE (reference sequence).

This clonotype was counted at least ten times. The chain combines TRBV12-3 or TRBV12-4 with TRBJ1-3; D not resolved. V dropped 6 bases and J dropped 0 bases, with 12 bases sitting between them. This CDR3 comprises 15 residues. DNA for the CDR3: TGTGCCAGCAGCGCAGCAGGTCTCTCTGGAAACACCATATATTTT. It specifies CASSAAGLSGNTIYF.

This clonotype was detected ten times or more. The chain recombines TRBV18 with TRBJ2-2; possible D gene TRBD2, 5 bases. Germline CDR1 and CDR2: KGHSH and LQKENI. With 1 base removed from V and 4 bases from J, the gap between germline ends came to 7 bases. The CDR3 is made up of 14 amino acids. The CDR3 protein is CASSPQRPTGELFF. The CDR3 DNA sequence: TGTGCCAGCTCACCACAGCGGCCCACCGGGGAGCTGTTTTTT.

As regards this clonotype: A much larger clone lies one base from this, so it may be a read error. For the CDR3, the DNA is TGTGCCGGCAGCGTAGACTCGGGAGGGGCACAAGAGACCCAGTACTTC. Translating it yields CAGSVDSGGAQETQYF. The V and J genes are TRBV28 and TRBJ2-5; TRBD2 matches at 8 bases. Germline V gene lookup returns CDR1 MDHEN and CDR2 SYDVKM. CDR3 length: 16 amino acids.

V usage is TRBV2 and J usage is TRBJ2-7, with D unclear. The ends were cut back, 1 base at V and 7 bases at J, with 8 bases in the middle. Germline values: CDR1 SNHLY, CDR2 FYNNEI. This CDR3 has 12 residues. The CDR3 here is CASSEGLREQYF. As DNA, the CDR3 is TGTGCCAGCAGTGAAGGGCTAAGGGAGCAGTACTTC.

About this clonotype itself: A far larger clone is a single base away, which makes a read error likely. The chain uses TRBV7-2 and TRBJ1-1, with D tentatively TRBD1 (5 bases). This CDR3 region has 14 residues. V lost 4 bases and J lost 5, with 14 bases in between. Germline CDR1 is SGHTA and CDR2 is FQGNSA. The DNA for the CDR3 is TGTGCCAGCAGCTCCCCCCGGGGGTGGACTGAAGCTTTCTTT. Amino acids: CASSSPRGWTEAFF.

This clonotype was counted at least ten times. The chain links TRBV3-1 to TRBJ2-2; 7 positions match TRBD2. CDR3 length: 12 amino acids. Germline assignment: CDR1 LGHDT and CDR2 YNNKEL (reference sequence). V lost 5 bases to trimming and J lost 8 bases; unmatched junction nucleotides: 2. Here the CDR3 DNA reads TGTGCCAGCAGCTCGCGGGAGGGGGAGCTGTTTTTT. It yields the protein CASSSREGELFF. Together with reference TRBV3-1 and TRBJ2-2, the CDR3 gives the full variable domain: DTAVSQTPKYLVTQMGNDKSIKCEQNLGHDTMYWYKQDSKKFLKIMFSYNNKELIINETVPNRFSPKSPDKAHLNLHINSLELGDSAVYFCASSSREGELFFGEGSRLTVL.